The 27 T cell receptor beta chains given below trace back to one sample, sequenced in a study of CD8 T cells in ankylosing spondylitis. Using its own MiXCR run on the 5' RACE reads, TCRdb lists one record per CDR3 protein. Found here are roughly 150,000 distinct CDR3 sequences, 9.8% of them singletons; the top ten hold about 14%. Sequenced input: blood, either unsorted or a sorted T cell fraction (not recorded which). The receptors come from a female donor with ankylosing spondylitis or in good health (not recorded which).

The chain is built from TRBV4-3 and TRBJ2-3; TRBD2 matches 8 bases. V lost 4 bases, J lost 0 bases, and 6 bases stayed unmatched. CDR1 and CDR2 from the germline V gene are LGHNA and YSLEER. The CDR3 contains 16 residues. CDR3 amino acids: CASSPQRGGSTDTQYF. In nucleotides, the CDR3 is TGCGCCAGCAGCCCCCAGCGCGGGGGGAGCACAGATACGCAGTATTTT.

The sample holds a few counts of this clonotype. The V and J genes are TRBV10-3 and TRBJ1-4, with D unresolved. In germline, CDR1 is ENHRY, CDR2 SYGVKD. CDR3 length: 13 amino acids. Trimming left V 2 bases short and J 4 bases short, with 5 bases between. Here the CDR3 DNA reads TGTGCCATCAGTGAGGGAGTTAATGAAAAACTGTTTTTT. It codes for CAISEGVNEKLFF.

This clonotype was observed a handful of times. This CDR3 reads CASSQAGGNTEAFF. Written as DNA, the CDR3 is TGCGCCAGCAGCCAAGCAGGGGGAAACACTGAAGCTTTCTTT. The rearrangement uses TRBV4-3 and TRBJ1-1; 7 bases align to TRBD1. Germline V gives CDR1 LGHNA, CDR2 YSLEER. After removal of 1 base from V and 2 bases from J, the junction contained 1 base not matched to a gene. The CDR3 length is 14 residues.

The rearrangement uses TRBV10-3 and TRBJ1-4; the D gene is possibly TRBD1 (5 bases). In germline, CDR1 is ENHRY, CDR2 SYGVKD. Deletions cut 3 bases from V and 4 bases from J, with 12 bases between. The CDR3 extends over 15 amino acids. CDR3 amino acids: CAISDDGGFNEKLFF. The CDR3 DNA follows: TGTGCCATCAGTGATGATGGGGGATTTAATGAAAAACTGTTTTTT.

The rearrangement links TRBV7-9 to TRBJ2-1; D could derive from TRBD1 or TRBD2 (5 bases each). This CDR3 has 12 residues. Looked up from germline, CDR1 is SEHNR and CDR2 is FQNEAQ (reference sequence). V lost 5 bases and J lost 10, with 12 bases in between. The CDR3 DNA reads TGTGCCAGCAGCCCAGGGACCCACGAGCAGTTCTTC. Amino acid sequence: CASSPGTHEQFF.

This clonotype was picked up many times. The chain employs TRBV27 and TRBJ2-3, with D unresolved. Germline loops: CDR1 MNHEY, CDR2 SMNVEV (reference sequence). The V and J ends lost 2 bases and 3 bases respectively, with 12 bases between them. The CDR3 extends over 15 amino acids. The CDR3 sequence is CASSLRAGDTDTQYF. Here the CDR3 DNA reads TGTGCCAGCAGTTTAAGGGCAGGAGATACAGATACGCAGTATTTT.

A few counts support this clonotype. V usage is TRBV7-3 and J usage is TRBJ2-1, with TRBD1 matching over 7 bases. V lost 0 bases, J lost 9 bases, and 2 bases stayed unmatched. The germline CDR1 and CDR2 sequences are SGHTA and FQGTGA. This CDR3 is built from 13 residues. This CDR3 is CASSLTGDSEQFF. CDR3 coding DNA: TGTGCCAGCAGCTTAACAGGGGACAGTGAGCAGTTCTTC. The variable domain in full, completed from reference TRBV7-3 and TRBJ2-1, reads GAGVSQTPSNKVTEKGKYVELRCDPISGHTALYWYRQSLGQGPEFLIYFQGTGAADDSGLPNDRFFAVRPEGSVSTLKIQRTERGDSAVYLCASSLTGDSEQFFGPGTRLTVL.

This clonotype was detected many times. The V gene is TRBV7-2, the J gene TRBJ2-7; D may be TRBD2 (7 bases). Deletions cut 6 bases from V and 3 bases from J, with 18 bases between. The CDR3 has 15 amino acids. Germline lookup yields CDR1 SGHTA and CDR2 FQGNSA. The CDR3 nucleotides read TGTGCCAGCAGTTGGGGGCTAGCGGTTATCTACGAGCAGTACTTC. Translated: CASSWGLAVIYEQYF. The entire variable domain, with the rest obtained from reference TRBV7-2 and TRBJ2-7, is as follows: GAGVSQSPSNKVTEKGKDVELRCDPISGHTALYWYRQSLGQGLEFLIYFQGNSAPDKSGLPSDRFSAERTGGSVSTLTIQRTQQEDSAVYLCASSWGLAVIYEQYFGPGTRLTVT.

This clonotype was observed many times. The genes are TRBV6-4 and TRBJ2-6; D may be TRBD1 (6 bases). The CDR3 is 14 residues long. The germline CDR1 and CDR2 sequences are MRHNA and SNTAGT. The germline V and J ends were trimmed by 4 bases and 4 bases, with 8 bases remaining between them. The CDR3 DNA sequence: TGTGCCAGCAGTGTGGGGGCCGGGGCCAACGTCCTGACTTTC. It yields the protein CASSVGAGANVLTF.

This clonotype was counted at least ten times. CDR3 sequence reads: CASSQDLTNEQFF. In DNA form, the CDR3 reads TGCGCCAGCAGCCAAGACCTGACGAATGAGCAGTTCTTC. The V call is TRBV4-3, the J call TRBJ2-1; the D is unclear. Germline CDR1 and CDR2: LGHNA and YSLEER. Trimming removed 0 bases from V and 7 bases from J, with 7 bases in between. The CDR3 is made up of 13 amino acids.

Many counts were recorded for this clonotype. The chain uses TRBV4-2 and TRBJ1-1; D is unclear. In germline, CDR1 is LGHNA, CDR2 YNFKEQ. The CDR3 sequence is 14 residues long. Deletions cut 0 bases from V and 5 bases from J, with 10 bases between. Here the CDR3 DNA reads TGTGCCAGCAGCCAAGATCTTGGGATAACTGAAGCTTTCTTT. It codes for CASSQDLGITEAFF.

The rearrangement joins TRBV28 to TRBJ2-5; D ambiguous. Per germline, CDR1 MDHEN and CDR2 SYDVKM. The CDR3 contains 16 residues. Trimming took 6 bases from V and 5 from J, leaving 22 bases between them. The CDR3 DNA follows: TGTGCCAGCAGCCACCCTGGTGTAGGGCTTGGGGAGACCCAGTACTTC. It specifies CASSHPGVGLGETQYF.

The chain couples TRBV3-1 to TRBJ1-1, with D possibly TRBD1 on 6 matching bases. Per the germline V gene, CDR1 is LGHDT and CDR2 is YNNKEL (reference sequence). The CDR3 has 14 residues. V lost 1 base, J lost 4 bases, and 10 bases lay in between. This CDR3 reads CASSQAGAGTEAFF. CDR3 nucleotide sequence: TGTGCCAGCAGCCAAGCGGGGGCAGGCACTGAAGCTTTCTTT.

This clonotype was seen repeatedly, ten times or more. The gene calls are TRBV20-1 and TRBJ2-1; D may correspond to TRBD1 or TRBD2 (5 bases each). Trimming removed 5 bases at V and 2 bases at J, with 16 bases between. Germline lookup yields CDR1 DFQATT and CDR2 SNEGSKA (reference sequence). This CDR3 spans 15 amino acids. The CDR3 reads CSAEPPLGAYNEQFF. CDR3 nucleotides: TGCAGTGCTGAGCCCCCATTGGGGGCCTACAATGAGCAGTTCTTC.

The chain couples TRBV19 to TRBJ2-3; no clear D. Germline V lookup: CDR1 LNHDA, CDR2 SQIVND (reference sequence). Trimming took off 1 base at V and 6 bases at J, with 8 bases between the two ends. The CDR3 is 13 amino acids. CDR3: CASSIAETDTQYF. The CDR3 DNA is TGTGCCAGTAGTATAGCCGAGACGGATACGCAGTATTTT.

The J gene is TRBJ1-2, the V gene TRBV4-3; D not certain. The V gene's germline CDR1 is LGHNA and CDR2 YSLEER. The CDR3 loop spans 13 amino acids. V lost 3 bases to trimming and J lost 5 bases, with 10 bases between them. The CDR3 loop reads CASSQSGPYGYTF. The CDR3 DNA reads TGCGCCAGCAGCCAGTCAGGCCCGTATGGCTACACCTTC.

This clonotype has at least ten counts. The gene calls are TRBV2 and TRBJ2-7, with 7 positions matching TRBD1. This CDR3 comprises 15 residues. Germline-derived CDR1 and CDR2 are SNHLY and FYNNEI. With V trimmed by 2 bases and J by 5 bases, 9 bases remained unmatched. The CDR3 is CASSESPTGWDEQYF. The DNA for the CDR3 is TGTGCCAGCAGTGAAAGCCCGACAGGGTGGGACGAGCAGTACTTC.

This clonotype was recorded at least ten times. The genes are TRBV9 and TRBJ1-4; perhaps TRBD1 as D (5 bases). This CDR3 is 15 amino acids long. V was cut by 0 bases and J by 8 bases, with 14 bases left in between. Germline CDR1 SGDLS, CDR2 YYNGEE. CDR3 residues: CASSVEDSGGEKLFF. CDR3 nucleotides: TGTGCCAGCAGCGTAGAAGACAGTGGGGGGGAAAAACTGTTTTTT.

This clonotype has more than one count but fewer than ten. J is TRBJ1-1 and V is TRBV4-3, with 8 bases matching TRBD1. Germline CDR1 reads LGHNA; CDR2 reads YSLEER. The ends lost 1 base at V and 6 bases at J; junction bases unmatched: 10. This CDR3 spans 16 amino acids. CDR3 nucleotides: TGCGCCAGCAGCCAAGGGCCCCCGGCACAGGGGGCTGAAGCTTTCTTT. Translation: CASSQGPPAQGAEAFF.

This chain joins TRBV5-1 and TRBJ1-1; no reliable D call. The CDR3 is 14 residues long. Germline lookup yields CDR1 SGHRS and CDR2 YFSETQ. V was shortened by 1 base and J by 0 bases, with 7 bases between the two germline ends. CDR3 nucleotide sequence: TGCGCCAGCAGCTTGTACACCATGAACACTGAAGCTTTCTTT. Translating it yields CASSLYTMNTEAFF.

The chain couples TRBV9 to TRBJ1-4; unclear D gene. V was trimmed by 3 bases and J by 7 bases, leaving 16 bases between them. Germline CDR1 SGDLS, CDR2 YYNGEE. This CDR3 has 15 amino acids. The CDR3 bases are TGTGCCAGCAGCGGAGATGGTACAGATGGTGAAAAACTGTTTTTT. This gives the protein CASSGDGTDGEKLFF.

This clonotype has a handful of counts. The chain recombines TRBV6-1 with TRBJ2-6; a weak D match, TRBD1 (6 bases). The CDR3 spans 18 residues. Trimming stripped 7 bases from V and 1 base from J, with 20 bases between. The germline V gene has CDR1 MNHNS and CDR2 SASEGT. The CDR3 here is CASTEGTGSRSGANVLTF. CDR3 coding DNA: TGTGCCAGCACCGAGGGTACAGGGTCTCGGTCTGGGGCCAACGTCCTGACTTTC.

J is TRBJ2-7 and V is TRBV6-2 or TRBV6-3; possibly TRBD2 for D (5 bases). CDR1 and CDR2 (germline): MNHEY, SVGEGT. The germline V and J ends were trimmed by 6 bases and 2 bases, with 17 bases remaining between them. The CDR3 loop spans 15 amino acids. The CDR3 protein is CASRAGNGFPYEQYF. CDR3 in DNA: TGTGCCAGCAGAGCCGGGAACGGGTTCCCCTACGAGCAGTACTTC.

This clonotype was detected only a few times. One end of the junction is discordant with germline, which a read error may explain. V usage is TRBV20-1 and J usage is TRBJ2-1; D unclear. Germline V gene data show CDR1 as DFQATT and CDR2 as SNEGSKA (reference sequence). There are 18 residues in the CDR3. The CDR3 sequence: CSARVLRPNLFAYNEQFF. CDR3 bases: TGCAGTGCGAGAGTCCTTAGGCCTAACCTCTTTGCCTACAATGAGCAGTTCTTC.

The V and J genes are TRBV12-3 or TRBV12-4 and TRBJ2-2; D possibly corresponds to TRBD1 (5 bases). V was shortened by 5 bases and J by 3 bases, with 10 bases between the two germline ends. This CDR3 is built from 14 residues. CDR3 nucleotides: TGTGCCAGCAGTCGGCAGGGTCACACCGGGGAGCTGTTTTTT. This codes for CASSRQGHTGELFF.

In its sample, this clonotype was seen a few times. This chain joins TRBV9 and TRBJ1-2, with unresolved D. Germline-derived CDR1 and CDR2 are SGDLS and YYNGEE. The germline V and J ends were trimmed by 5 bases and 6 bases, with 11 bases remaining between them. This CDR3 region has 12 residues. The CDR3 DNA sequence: TGTGCCAGCAGTGGGAATAGAAATGGCTACACCTTC. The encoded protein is CASSGNRNGYTF.

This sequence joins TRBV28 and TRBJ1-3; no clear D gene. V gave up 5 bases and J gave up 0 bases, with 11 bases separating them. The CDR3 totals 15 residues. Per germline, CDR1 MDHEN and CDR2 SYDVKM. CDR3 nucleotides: TGTGCCAGCAGTAGGGCGAGATACTCTGGAAACACCATATATTTT. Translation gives CASSRARYSGNTIYF.